The entry below describes one TCR beta chain. This sample stems from a study of blood T cell repertoires in COVID-19. Background on the study: Acute and convalescent COVID-19 samples came from the United States, Italy and Spain. Sources were T cells, B-cell-depleted T cells, or PBMCs; the material itself was cDNA or gDNA.

Germline loops: CDR1 MNHEY, CDR2 SVGEGT. There are 14 residues in the CDR3. The V gene end was trimmed by 6 bases and the J gene end by 8 bases; junction bases not matched to a gene: 9. How the authors handled the data: Nucleated cell number was recorded as an estimate derived from reference gene primer amplification. TCRdb keeps only in-frame clones here, not all; method: immunoSEQ multiplex PCR. V and J calls and clone size are copied from that table; D and trimming were computed from the DNA. The data show some 370,000 clones, around 92% seen once. The TCR originated in a man in his forties with acute or convalescent COVID-19. The sample taken for sequencing was peripheral blood. The chain links TRBV6-2 or TRBV6-3 to TRBJ1-4, with 7 bases fitting TRBD1. Here the CDR3 reads CASSRQGGREKLFF. Here the CDR3 DNA reads TGTGCCAGCAGCCGACAGGGAGGAAGAGAAAAACTGTTTTTT.